One and the same sample provided the 2 T cell receptor beta chains below, sequenced in a study of cytomegalovirus exposure and HLA in healthy donors. The study ran its PCR with 60 Vbeta and 13 Jbeta primers. Sequencing was performed with immunoSEQ multiplex PCR; in TCRdb, only in-frame clones are kept and a portion is missing. The sample records roughly 170,000 clones, 70% to 85% being singletons. Sequencing used PBMCs. These receptors all stem from a girl aged 2 to 10 in good health and CMV-seropositive.

V gene TRBV7-2 combines with J gene TRBJ2-1, with D possibly matching TRBD2 (7 bases). Germline-derived CDR1 and CDR2 are SGHTA and FQGNSA. Trimming stripped 3 bases from V and 5 bases from J, with 17 bases between. The CDR3 runs to 16 residues. The CDR3 nucleotides read TGTGCCAGCAGCTTCGGTAGCTGGGGGGGGCACAATGAGCAGTTCTTC. Translated: CASSFGSWGGHNEQFF.

Only one count was recorded for this clone. The J gene is TRBJ2-1, the V gene TRBV6-6; tentative D call: TRBD1 (7 bases). Trimming pared 4 bases from V and 7 bases from J, leaving 17 bases between. Looked up from germline, CDR1 is MNHNY and CDR2 is SVGAGI (reference sequence). This CDR3 has 15 residues. CDR3 coding DNA: TGTGCCAGCAGTTCCGTAGGGGGCGCGGGGAATGAGCAGTTCTTC. This sequence encodes CASSSVGGAGNEQFF.